Listed here are 4 T cell receptor beta chains from one sample, sequenced in a study of glioma-infiltrating T cells after dendritic cell vaccination. The time point denotes: after dendritic cell vaccination, including at tumor progression/relapse. TCRdb's copy holds only in-frame clones and misses some; the assay was immunoSEQ multiplex PCR. The repertoire consists of 85,000 to 100,000 clones, with about 81% occurring once and the leading ten covering 2.1%. The material was blood, obtained after dendritic cell vaccination. These receptors all come from a human donor with glioblastoma.

CDR3 DNA sequence: TGTGCCAGCAGTGAATCCCTACAGGGTAGATCCCTCCACTTT. This codes for CASSESLQGRSLHF. V usage is TRBV6-1 and J usage is TRBJ1-6, with D possibly matching TRBD1 (6 bases). Germline CDR1 is MNHNS and CDR2 is SASEGT. V shed 2 bases and J shed 14 bases, with 16 bases lying between them. This CDR3 comprises 14 residues.

This CDR3 is CASSSLGQGNIQYF. The CDR3 DNA is TGTGCCAGCAGCTCTTTAGGACAGGGGAACATTCAGTACTTC. The chain employs TRBV6-5 and TRBJ2-4, with 9 bases fitting TRBD1. The CDR3 sequence is 14 residues long. The V and J ends lost 6 bases and 7 bases, in that order; junction bases with no gene match: 7. CDR1 and CDR2 (germline): MNHEY, SVGAGI.

This chain joins TRBV28 and TRBJ2-7; the match to TRBD1 covers 8 bases. Trimming at V came to 5 bases and at J to 2 bases, leaving 8 bases not matched to a gene. Germline V CDR1 and CDR2: MDHEN, SYDVKM. The CDR3 contains 15 residues. Written as DNA, the CDR3 is TGTGCCAGCAGTACTCCCCACAGGGGGGCCTACGAGCAGTACGTC. Translation gives CASSTPHRGAYEQYV.

This clone was observed a few times. The V and J genes are TRBV5-1 and TRBJ2-3, with 7 bases matching TRBD1. V dropped 0 bases and J dropped 5; count of bases not matched to a gene: 9. Germline V gene sequence: CDR1 SGHRS, CDR2 YFSETQ. The CDR3 consists of 16 residues. CDR3 DNA sequence: TGCGCCAGCAGCTTGGACGGGCAGGGGGTCGGAGATACGCAGTATTTT. It yields the protein CASSLDGQGVGDTQYF.